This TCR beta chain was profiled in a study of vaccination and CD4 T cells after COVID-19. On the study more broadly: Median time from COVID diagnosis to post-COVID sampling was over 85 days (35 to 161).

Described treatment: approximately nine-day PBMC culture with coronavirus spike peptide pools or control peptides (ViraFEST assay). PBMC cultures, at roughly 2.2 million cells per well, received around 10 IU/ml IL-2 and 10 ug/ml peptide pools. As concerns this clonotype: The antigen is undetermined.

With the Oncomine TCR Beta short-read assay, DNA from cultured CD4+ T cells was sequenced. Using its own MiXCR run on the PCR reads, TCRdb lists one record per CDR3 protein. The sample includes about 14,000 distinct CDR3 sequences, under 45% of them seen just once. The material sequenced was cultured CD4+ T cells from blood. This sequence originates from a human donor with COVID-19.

CDR3 nucleotide sequence: TGTGCCACCAGTGATCCGACAGGACAGGCTGGCTACACCTTC. Encoded protein: CATSDPTGQAGYTF. This sequence joins TRBV24-1 and TRBJ1-2, with TRBD1 matching over 7 bases. Germline V gene sequence: CDR1 KGHDR, CDR2 SFDVKD. This CDR3 comprises 14 residues. The V segment lost 3 bases and the J segment 7 bases; nucleotides outside the gene matches: 7.